This T cell receptor (beta chain) was profiled in a study of CD8+ T cells in alopecia areata. Findings and caveats of the study: Expanded CD8+ clones among the top 100, and scalp clonality, were significantly decreased by tofacitinib. On tofacitinib, scalp and blood still held many of the expanded lesional clones. Patients displayed less clarity in TCR sharing than mice, a finding possibly related to HLA. Whether baseline CD8+ expansion is linked to response remains uncertain, given a single nonresponder.

A remark on this clone: The target antigen is unknown.

Treatment indicated: oral pan-JAK inhibitor, 5-10 mg twice daily. Trimming pared 7 bases from V and 6 bases from J, leaving 13 bases between. The CDR3 totals 13 residues. Germline CDR1 is LGHNT and CDR2 is FRNRAP. Reverse transcribed after extraction, RNA yielded cDNA as the sequencing template. Produced via immunoSEQ multiplex PCR; TCRdb's table is partial and in-frame only. The sample includes about 94,000 clones, around three quarters of them seen just once. This clonotype originated in a human donor with alopecia areata. The rearrangement joins TRBV12-5 to TRBJ2-1, with D uncertain. The input for sequencing was CD8+ T cells sorted from blood, taken at roughly week 45, from a patient treated with tofacitinib. The CDR3, as DNA: TGTGCTAGTGTCTCCGGCGGACCCAATGAGCAGTTCTTC. Translation gives CASVSGGPNEQFF.